This T cell receptor beta chain was identified in a study of blood T cells in healthy people across ages. CDR1 and CDR2 (germline): LNHDA, SQIVND (reference sequence). This CDR3 region has 14 residues. Trimming pared 7 bases from V and 4 bases from J, leaving 15 bases between. Next came a second PCR, run for about 6 to 12 cycles, which used a sample-barcoded 5' primer along with a J-beta primer mix. TCRdb passed the 5' RACE reads through MiXCR, listing each CDR3 protein once. This sample yields around 650,000 distinct CDR3 sequences, of which 35% to 50% are seen a single time; approximately 31% belongs to the top ten.

J is TRBJ2-3 and V is TRBV19, with a weak D call TRBD1 (6 bases). The sample taken for sequencing was blood. This receptor was identified in a man at least 80 years old in good health. This CDR3 is CASKVGAPADTQYF. The DNA for the CDR3 is TGTGCCAGTAAGGTGGGGGCCCCCGCAGATACGCAGTATTTT.